These T cell receptor beta chains were read from a single sample in a study of Ad26.COV2.S vaccination and SARS-CoV-2 variants. The method was immunoSEQ multiplex PCR; TCRdb's version includes in-frame clones alone and lacks a portion of them. The sample has hundreds of thousands of clones, approximately 90% seen once; the top ten hold more than 9%. The specimen comprised peripheral blood, sampled in a trial of Ad26.COV2.S vaccine versus placebo. These receptors were collected from a person between 18 and 59 years old who received the Ad26.COV2.S COVID-19 vaccine or a placebo. CDR3s include the opening cysteine and the closing phenylalanine or tryptophan.

>TRBJ2-7|TRBV7-2
CASSLAGQVYEQYF
>TRBJ1-4|TRBV7-9
CASSLREKDEKLFF
>TRBJ1-4|TRBV7-2
CASSLGGAANEKLFF
>TRBJ1-4|TRBV7-8
CASSLTGSNEKLFF
>TRBJ1-1|TRBV7-6
CASSRLRRTNTEAFF
>TRBJ1-3|TRBV7-9
CASSLDNSGNTIYF
>TRBJ2-3|TRBV6-5
CASSYSGFVDTQYF
>TRBJ1-2|TRBV12-3/TRBV12-4
CASSRSYGYTF
>TRBJ2-7|TRBV7-2
CASSLAGAGPYEQYF
>TRBJ2-1|TRBV12-3/TRBV12-4
CASSWSGYNEQFF
>TRBJ1-4|TRBV5-8
CASTRVFATNEKLFF
>TRBJ1-5|TRBV7-2
CASSLYAGPQHF
>TRBJ2-7|TRBV6-5
CASSYSGQTYEQYF
>TRBJ1-1|TRBV7-9
CASSLDTDTEAFF
>TRBJ2-7|TRBV19
CASSIGRDEQYF
>TRBJ1-4|TRBV25-1
CASSLTGGLEKLFF
>TRBJ2-3|TRBV11-1
CASSYRSTSPDTQYF
>TRBJ2-4|TRBV5-1
CASSLLGLAKNIQYF
>TRBJ1-1|TRBV7-9
CASSLKGETEAFF
>TRBJ1-5|TRBV7-6
CASSSTKNQPQHF
>TRBJ1-1|TRBV12-3/TRBV12-4
CASSLGREAFF
>TRBJ2-1|TRBV4-3
CASSHETQAGEQFF
>TRBJ2-1|TRBV6-5
CASRTEWLEQFF
>TRBJ2-2|TRBV4-3
CASSQDWDGANTGELFF
>TRBJ2-7|TRBV5-1
CASSSTSGSDEQYF
>TRBJ2-2|TRBV12-3/TRBV12-4
CASRRTSGELFF
>TRBJ2-5|TRBV7-9
CASRGDINRETQYF
>TRBJ2-3|TRBV7-9
CASSFGFDTDTQYF
>TRBJ2-1|TRBV29-1
CSVGTSRNEQFF
>TRBJ2-1|TRBV19
CASSREQISYNEQFF
>TRBJ2-7|TRBV18
CASSPSRGEQYF
>TRBJ2-7|TRBV25-1
CASSLAYEQYF
>TRBJ1-2|TRBV5-4
CASSLDPMNYGYTF
>TRBJ2-3|TRBV7-9
CASSLGRGRDSTDTQYF
>TRBJ2-2|TRBV19
CASSWGSGTGELFF
>TRBJ2-1|TRBV10-1
CASSAGTSGGHEQFF
>TRBJ1-4|TRBV6-6
CASSYQDRREEKLFF
>TRBJ2-5|TRBV7-2
CASSLDEERETQYF
>TRBJ2-1|TRBV27
CASSPLTRGQSYNEQFF
>TRBJ1-1|TRBV6-2/TRBV6-3
CASSYGSTGGTEAFF
>TRBJ2-5|TRBV7-6
CASSLGQQETQYF
>TRBJ2-1|TRBV6-1
CASSTSDSYNEQFF
>TRBJ2-6|TRBV27
CAGRDSAMDGANVLTF
>TRBJ2-1|TRBV4-2
CASSQAGTSVQPDEQFF
>TRBJ2-5|TRBV7-2
CASSLRLAGIQETQYF
>TRBJ2-1|TRBV30
CAWSVYKGLAGPSYNEQFF
>TRBJ1-6|TRBV10-3
CAISDRDNNSPLHF
>TRBJ2-2|TRBV27
CASSLWGTSNTGELFF
>TRBJ2-5|TRBV6-2/TRBV6-3
CASSYSGAVGETQYF
>TRBJ2-7|TRBV19
CASSPGTPFYEQYF